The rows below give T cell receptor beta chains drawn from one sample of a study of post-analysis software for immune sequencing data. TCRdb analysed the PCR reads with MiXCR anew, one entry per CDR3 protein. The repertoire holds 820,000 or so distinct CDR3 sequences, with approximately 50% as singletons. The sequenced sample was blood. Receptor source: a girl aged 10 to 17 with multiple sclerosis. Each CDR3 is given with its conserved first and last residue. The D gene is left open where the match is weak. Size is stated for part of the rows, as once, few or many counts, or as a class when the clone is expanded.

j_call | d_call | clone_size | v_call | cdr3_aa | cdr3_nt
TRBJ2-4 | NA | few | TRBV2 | CASSEEVASLYGIQYF | TGTGCCAGCAGTGAGGAGGTTGCGTCCTTGTACGGCATTCAGTACTTC
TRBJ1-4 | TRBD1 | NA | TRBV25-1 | CASSRDRACEKLFF | TGTGCCAGCAGCCGGGACAGGGCATGCGAAAAACTGTTTTTT
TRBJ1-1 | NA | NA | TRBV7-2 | CASSSWRDGEAFF | TGTGCCAGCAGTTCGTGGAGGGACGGTGAAGCTTTCTTT
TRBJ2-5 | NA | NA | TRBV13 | CASSSRPSGGEETQYF | TGTGCCAGCAGCTCGCGACCCTCAGGGGGGGAAGAGACCCAGTACTTC
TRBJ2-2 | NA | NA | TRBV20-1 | CSAKRGGSTGELFF | TGCAGTGCTAAGCGTGGTGGGTCTACCGGGGAGCTGTTTTTT
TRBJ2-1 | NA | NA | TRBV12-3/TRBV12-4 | CASSFIGLSYNEQFF | TGTGCCAGCAGTTTTATAGGGTTGTCCTACAATGAGCAGTTCTTC
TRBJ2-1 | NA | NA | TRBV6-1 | CASSEGAHDEQFF | TGTGCCAGCAGTGAAGGCGCGCACGATGAGCAGTTCTTC
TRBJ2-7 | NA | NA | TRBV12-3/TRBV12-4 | CASSFNEQYF | TGTGCCAGCAGCTTTAATGAGCAGTACTTC
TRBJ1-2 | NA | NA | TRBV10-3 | CAISESVSDFHGYTF | TGTGCCATCAGTGAGTCCGTCAGTGACTTCCATGGCTACACCTTC
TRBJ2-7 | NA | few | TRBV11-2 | CASSPPRGIYEQYF | TGTGCCAGCAGCCCTCCACGGGGGATCTACGAGCAGTACTTC
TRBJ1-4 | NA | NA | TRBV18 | CASSPQAQAASEKLFF | TGTGCCAGCTCACCACAGGCACAGGCGGCGTCTGAAAAACTGTTTTTT
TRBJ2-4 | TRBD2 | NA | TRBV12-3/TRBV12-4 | CASTALPSSGGERGNIQYF | TGTGCCAGCACCGCCCTCCCTTCTAGCGGGGGGGAGAGAGGAAACATTCAGTACTTC
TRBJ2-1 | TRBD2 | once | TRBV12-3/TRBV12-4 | CASSSPSGGLLWNEQFF | TGTGCCAGCAGTTCGCCTAGCGGGGGATTGCTATGGAATGAGCAGTTCTTC
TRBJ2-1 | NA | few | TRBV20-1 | CSARRLNNEQFF | TGCAGTGCTAGACGTTTGAACAATGAGCAGTTCTTC
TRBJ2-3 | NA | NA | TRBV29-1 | CSVAETKWYF | TGCAGCGTTGCCGAGACTAAGTGGTATTTT
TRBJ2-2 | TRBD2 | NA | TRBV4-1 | CASSRRLAGSTGELFF | TGCGCCAGCAGCCGGCGACTAGCGGGGAGCACCGGGGAGCTGTTTTTT
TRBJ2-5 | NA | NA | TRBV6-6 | CASNPTVEWETQYF | TGTGCCAGCAACCCGACAGTAGAGTGGGAGACCCAGTACTTC
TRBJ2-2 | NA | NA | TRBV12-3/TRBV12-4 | CASRNTGSTGELFF | TGTGCCAGCAGGAACACAGGGTCTACCGGGGAGCTGTTTTTT
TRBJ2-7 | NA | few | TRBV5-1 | CASSLEGGDSYEQYF | TGCGCCAGCAGCTTGGAGGGCGGGGACTCCTACGAGCAGTACTTC
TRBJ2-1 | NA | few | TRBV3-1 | CASSRARPQGNNEQFF | TGTGCCAGCAGCCGGGCAAGACCCCAGGGGAACAATGAGCAGTTCTTC
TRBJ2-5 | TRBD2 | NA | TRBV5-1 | CASSLASSGLRETQYF | TGCGCCAGCAGCTTGGCGTCTAGCGGGTTAAGGGAGACCCAGTACTTC
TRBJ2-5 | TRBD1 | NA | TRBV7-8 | CASSLGQGRKGETQYF | TGTGCCAGCAGCTTGGGACAGGGAAGGAAGGGGGAGACCCAGTACTTC
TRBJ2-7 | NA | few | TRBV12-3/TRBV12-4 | CASSFRRDEQYF | TGTGCCAGCAGTTTTCGCCGGGACGAGCAGTACTTC
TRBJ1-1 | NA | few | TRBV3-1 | CASSQEVLGTEAFF | TGTGCCAGCAGCCAAGAAGTCTTGGGCACTGAAGCTTTCTTT
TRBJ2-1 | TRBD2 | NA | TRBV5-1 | CASSPSSGRAYEQFF | TGCGCCAGCTCTCCGTCAAGCGGGAGGGCTTATGAGCAGTTCTTC
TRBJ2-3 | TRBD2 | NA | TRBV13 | CASSFGTSGDSSYTQYF | TGTGCCAGCAGCTTCGGGACTAGCGGAGACTCGTCTTATACGCAGTATTTT
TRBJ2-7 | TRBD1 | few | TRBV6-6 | CTSSQQGIVEQYF | TGTACCAGCAGTCAACAGGGGATTGTCGAGCAGTACTTC
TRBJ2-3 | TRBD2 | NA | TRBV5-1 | CASSRTGTTDTDTQYF | TGCGCCAGCAGCAGGACCGGGACTACCGACACAGATACGCAGTATTTT
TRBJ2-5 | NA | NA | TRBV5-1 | CASSSDAETQYF | TGCGCCAGCAGCTCGGACGCAGAGACCCAGTACTTC
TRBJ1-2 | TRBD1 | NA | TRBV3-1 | CASSQVGTGGYGYTF | TGTGCCAGCAGCCAAGTTGGGACAGGCGGCTATGGCTACACCTTC
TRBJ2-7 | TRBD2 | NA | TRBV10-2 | CASTLADSYEQYF | TGCGCCAGCACCCTAGCGGACTCCTACGAGCAGTACTTC
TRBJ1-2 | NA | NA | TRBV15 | CATLSSASSYGYTF | TGTGCCACCCTTTCGTCAGCGAGTTCCTATGGCTACACCTTC
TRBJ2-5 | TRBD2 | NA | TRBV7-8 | CASSSVELAGLQYF | TGTGCCAGCAGCTCGGTAGAACTAGCGGGATTGCAGTACTTC
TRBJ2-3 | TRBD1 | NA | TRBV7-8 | CASSPPGQGFTDTQYF | TGTGCCAGCAGCCCCCCGGGACAGGGATTCACAGATACGCAGTATTTT
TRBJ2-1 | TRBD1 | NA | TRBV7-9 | CAGTPTGGEQFF | TGTGCCGGCACCCCGACAGGGGGTGAGCAGTTCTTC
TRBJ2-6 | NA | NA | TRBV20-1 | CGARPIPGEVGANVLTF | TGCGGTGCTAGACCTATCCCGGGGGAAGTCGGGGCCAACGTCCTGACTTTC